Shown below are 7 T cell receptor beta chains from a single sample sequenced in a study of blood T cell repertoires in COVID-19. Assay used: immunoSEQ multiplex PCR; TCRdb lists only in-frame clones, some missing. This sample yields about 180,000 clones, of which roughly 80% are seen a single time; approximately 8% belongs to the top ten. Sequencing was performed on peripheral blood. The receptors here all came from a woman aged 70-85 years with COVID-19, enrolled during active disease.

This chain joins TRBV27 and TRBJ1-5; 7 positions match TRBD1. Germline V gene lookup returns CDR1 MNHEY and CDR2 SMNVEV (reference sequence). This CDR3 is 16 amino acids long. V shed 6 bases and J 1 base; nucleotides not matched to a gene: 9. The CDR3 region is CASRAEGQISNQPQHF. DNA of the CDR3: TGTGCCAGCAGGGCCGAGGGACAGATAAGCAATCAGCCCCAGCATTTT.

The rearrangement uses TRBV3-1 (or the pseudogene TRBV3-2) and TRBJ1-5; the D is unclear. The CDR3 covers 14 residues. The germline V gene has CDR1 LGHDT and CDR2 YNNKEL (reference sequence). V lost 1 base to trimming and J lost 0 bases, with 4 bases between them. Written as DNA, the CDR3 is TGTGCCAGCAGCCAAGCAAATAGCAATCAGCCCCAGCATTTT. Translating it yields CASSQANSNQPQHF.

This chain joins TRBV27 and TRBJ1-6; TRBD1 matches at 8 bases. This CDR3 contains 17 residues. Germline loops: CDR1 MNHEY, CDR2 SMNVEV (reference sequence). The V gene end was trimmed by 3 bases and the J gene end by 8 bases; junction bases not matched to a gene: 12. The CDR3 sequence: CASSFRGPSGGDSPLHF. CDR3 bases: TGTGCCAGCAGTTTCAGGGGGCCCTCAGGGGGCGATTCACCCCTCCACTTT.

This clone appeared a few times. The chain is built from TRBV11-2 and TRBJ2-5; maybe TRBD1 (6 bases). The germline gives CDR1 SGHAT, CDR2 FQNNGV. Deletions cut 1 base from V and 4 bases from J, with 16 bases between. The CDR3 totals 16 residues. The CDR3 DNA reads TGTGCCAGCAGCTTAGCATTTGGGCAGGGGATAGAGACCCAGTACTTC. Translation: CASSLAFGQGIETQYF.

J is TRBJ1-2 and V is TRBV29-1, with TRBD1 as a possible D gene (5 bases). V dropped 5 bases and J dropped 4 bases, with 17 bases sitting between them. Germline CDR1 is SQVTM and CDR2 is ANQGSEA. The CDR3 length is 14 residues. CDR3 sequence (DNA): TGCAGCGTTCACTCTAGGGGCGCCGGCTATGGCTACACCTTC. It translates to CSVHSRGAGYGYTF.

The J gene is TRBJ1-2, the V gene TRBV7-9; possibly TRBD1 for D (5 bases). Germline V gene sequence: CDR1 SEHNR, CDR2 FQNEAQ (reference sequence). The CDR3 runs 15 residues. Trimming took off 5 bases at V and 2 bases at J, with 15 bases between the two ends. CDR3 coding DNA: TGTGCCAGCAGCCCGAATAAAGGGGCAAACTATGGCTACACCTTC. Protein sequence: CASSPNKGANYGYTF.

This chain joins TRBV12-5 and TRBJ2-5; 9 nucleotides match TRBD2. The CDR3 runs 17 residues. Looked up from germline, CDR1 is LGHNT and CDR2 is FRNRAP. The junction had 16 bases not matched to a gene; V was cut back by 10 bases and J by 1 base. The CDR3 protein is CATPSLPTSGAQETQYF. The CDR3 coding sequence is TGTGCTACCCCATCACTTCCGACTAGCGGCGCCCAAGAGACCCAGTACTTC.